These 21 T cell receptor beta chains were all obtained from the same sample, sequenced in a study of blood T cell repertoires in COVID-19 (dated by TCRdb to about 2020). The receptor library was made with the immunoSEQ multiplex PCR assay. TCRdb re-hosts the immuneACCESS table, in-frame sequences only. Its copies lack some clones; in the studies checked, an unresolved V gene accounts for under half of them, and the cause for the rest is not known. In all, the sample holds 190,000 or so clones, and around nine tenths of those were seen once. The leading ten clones occupy 2.7% of the sample. The specimen sequenced was peripheral blood. Every receptor here comes from a man aged 40-55 years with active or convalescent COVID-19.

The chain combines TRBV28 with TRBJ1-5, with 12 bases identical to TRBD1. The V gene's germline CDR1 is MDHEN and CDR2 SYDVKM. The CDR3 is 15 residues long. Trimming cost V 5 bases and J 7 bases; bases outside gene matches: 6. For the CDR3, the DNA is TGTGCCAGCAGTCCCGGGACAGGGGGCGAGCAGCCCCAGCATTTT. Protein sequence: CASSPGTGGEQPQHF.

This chain uses TRBV2 with TRBJ1-5; D not resolved. V shed 6 bases and J shed 4 bases, with 13 bases lying between them. Germline V lookup: CDR1 SNHLY, CDR2 FYNNEI. The CDR3 length is 14 residues. CDR3 in amino acids: CASSLRGQNQPQHF. CDR3 nucleotide sequence: TGTGCCAGCAGCCTGAGAGGTCAGAATCAGCCCCAGCATTTT.

The rearrangement joins TRBV19 to TRBJ2-5, with D maybe TRBD2 (5 bases). The CDR3 is made up of 14 amino acids. Germline V CDR1 and CDR2: LNHDA, SQIVND (reference sequence). V gave up 2 bases and J gave up 2 bases, with 9 bases separating them. CDR3 loop: CASSIRRGQETQYF. The CDR3 nucleotides are TGTGCCAGTAGTATACGGAGAGGGCAAGAGACCCAGTACTTC.

This clone was counted only a few times. This chain connects TRBV28 to TRBJ1-5, with D tentatively TRBD1 (6 bases). Germline CDR1 is MDHEN and CDR2 is SYDVKM. V was shortened by 5 bases and J by 6 bases, with 17 bases between the two germline ends. The CDR3 length is 15 residues. Here the CDR3 reads CASSKQAGESQPQHF. The DNA for the CDR3 is TGTGCCAGCAGTAAGCAGGCAGGGGAAAGTCAGCCCCAGCATTTT. Based on the CDR3 plus reference TRBV28 and TRBJ1-5, the full variable domain is DVKVTQSSRYLVKRTGEKVFLECVQDMDHENMFWYRQDPGLGLRLIYFSYDVKMKEKGDIPEGYSVSREKKERFSLILESASTNQTSMYLCASSKQAGESQPQHFGDGTRLSIL.

A note on this clone: This CDR3 is also generated by other DNA sequences in the sample. This chain uses TRBV11-2 with TRBJ1-4; 9 bases are shared with TRBD1. The germline V gene has CDR1 SGHAT and CDR2 FQNNGV. V lost 5 bases and J lost 4; bases outside the gene matches: 2. The CDR3 contains 14 residues. The CDR3 here is CASSRDRVNEKLFF. The CDR3 nucleotides read TGTGCCAGCAGCCGGGACAGGGTTAATGAAAAACTGTTTTTT.

V usage is TRBV25-1 and J usage is TRBJ2-4; 7 bases match TRBD1. The CDR3 covers 11 residues. Germline V lookup: CDR1 MGHDK, CDR2 SYGVNS. Trimming removed 4 bases from V and 12 bases from J; junction bases left unmatched: 3. CDR3 loop: CASSGDSHQYF. As DNA, the CDR3 is TGTGCCAGCAGTGGGGACAGCCATCAGTACTTC.

This clone was counted a single time. The chain has TRBV7-2 and TRBJ2-1; 10 bases are shared with TRBD2. V lost 5 bases and J lost 10; bases outside the gene matches: 11. This CDR3 is 15 amino acids long. The germline gives CDR1 SGHTA, CDR2 FQGNSA. This CDR3 is CASSPGLADFGEQFF. Written as DNA, the CDR3 is TGTGCCAGCAGCCCTGGACTAGCGGATTTCGGGGAGCAGTTCTTC.

This clone occurred once. The V call is TRBV11-3, the J call TRBJ1-2, with D uncertain. The CDR3 sequence is 14 residues long. Trimming left V 0 bases short and J 10 bases short, with 15 bases between. CDR1 and CDR2 (germline): SGHNT, YENEEA. The CDR3: CASSLEASQVDYTF. The CDR3 region has the DNA TGTGCCAGCAGCTTAGAGGCGAGTCAGGTTGACTACACCTTC.

The chain employs TRBV14 and TRBJ1-1; D is unclear. V lost 2 bases and J 0 bases, leaving 10 bases between the germline ends. Per germline, CDR1 SGHDN and CDR2 FVKESK. This CDR3 comprises 15 residues. The CDR3 coding sequence is TGTGCCAGCAGCCAATACGGGATTGTGAACACTGAAGCTTTCTTT. Translated: CASSQYGIVNTEAFF.

This chain connects TRBV9 to TRBJ1-6; a possible D gene is TRBD1 (5 bases). The CDR3 has 14 residues. The germline V gene has CDR1 SGDLS and CDR2 YYNGEE. V lost 2 bases, J lost 6 bases, and 9 bases lay in between. The CDR3 loop reads CASSVGGSNSPLHF. CDR3 bases: TGTGCCAGCAGCGTGGGGGGTTCTAATTCACCCCTCCACTTT.

The chain links TRBV18 to TRBJ1-3; a possible D gene is TRBD1 (6 bases). The germline gives CDR1 KGHSH, CDR2 LQKENI. The CDR3 consists of 15 residues. Trimming removed 2 bases from V and 0 bases from J, with 8 bases in between. CDR3 sequence reads: CASSPGQSSGNTIYF. DNA for the CDR3: TGTGCCAGCTCACCAGGACAGAGCTCTGGAAACACCATATATTTT.

The V and J genes are TRBV24-1 and TRBJ1-1; tentatively, D is TRBD1 (6 bases). CDR3 length: 13 residues. V lost 3 bases, J lost 8 bases, and 12 bases lay in between. CDR1 KGHDR and CDR2 SFDVKD come from the germline V gene. CDR3 sequence reads: CATSDADRREAFF. As DNA, the CDR3 is TGTGCCACCAGTGATGCCGACAGGCGGGAAGCTTTCTTT.

The rearrangement joins TRBV10-3 to TRBJ2-1; TRBD1 matches at 7 bases. The germline gives CDR1 ENHRY, CDR2 SYGVKD. The CDR3 has 16 amino acids. Losses at the gene ends were 6 bases for V and 0 bases for J; bases not matched to a gene: 8. The CDR3 DNA follows: TGTGCCATCAGCGCCGTAGAGGGGGCCTCCTACAATGAGCAGTTCTTC. Protein sequence: CAISAVEGASYNEQFF.

The chain recombines TRBV14 with TRBJ1-1, with no clear D. Germline V gene sequence: CDR1 SGHDN, CDR2 FVKESK. The CDR3 is 13 amino acids. The V end was cut by 8 bases, the J end by 6 bases, with 16 bases between. Written as DNA, the CDR3 is TGTGCCAGCGGTGATACCGGTTCCCCTGAAGCTTTCTTT. Amino acid sequence: CASGDTGSPEAFF.

The chain has TRBV3-1 (or the pseudogene TRBV3-2) and TRBJ1-6; D is unresolved. There are 15 residues in the CDR3. Trimming shortened V by 3 bases and J by 9 bases, and 15 bases separated the two germline ends. The germline gives CDR1 LGHDT, CDR2 YNNKEL (reference sequence). The CDR3 here is CASSQRADSGSPLHF. The CDR3 DNA follows: TGTGCCAGCAGCCAGAGGGCGGACTCTGGTTCACCCCTCCACTTT.

The genes are TRBV4-3 and TRBJ1-4; D ambiguous. Germline V gene sequence: CDR1 LGHNA, CDR2 YSLEER. The CDR3 covers 16 residues. V lost 5 bases to trimming and J lost 5 bases, with 18 bases between them. The chain's CDR3 is CASSATLGGLNEKLFF. The CDR3 region has the DNA TGCGCCAGCAGCGCTACACTCGGAGGGCTAAATGAAAAACTGTTTTTT.

By share, this clone counts as medium-sized. This chain connects TRBV10-3 to TRBJ2-1; weak D call: TRBD2 (6 bases). The CDR3 length is 11 residues. The ends were cut back, 4 bases at V and 11 bases at J, with 9 bases in the middle. Germline lookup yields CDR1 ENHRY and CDR2 SYGVKD. CDR3 DNA sequence: TGTGCCATCAGTGGGGGGGAGAAGCAGTTCTTC. Its translation is CAISGGEKQFF.

The chain employs TRBV7-2 and TRBJ2-1; perhaps TRBD2 as D (5 bases). This CDR3 contains 13 residues. V lost 5 bases, J lost 9 bases, and 14 bases lay in between. Looked up from germline, CDR1 is SGHTA and CDR2 is FQGNSA. The CDR3 sequence: CASSPRTGGEQFF. The CDR3 DNA is TGTGCCAGCAGCCCCCGGACTGGCGGTGAGCAGTTCTTC.

The chain joins TRBV7-3 to TRBJ2-1; TRBD1 matches 7 bases. CDR1 and CDR2 (germline): SGHTA, FQGTGA. The junction had 9 bases not matched to a gene; V was cut back by 5 bases and J by 8 bases. The CDR3 runs to 14 residues. CDR3 amino acids: CASSVDRLSDEQFF. The CDR3 coding sequence is TGTGCCAGCAGCGTGGACAGGTTGAGCGATGAGCAGTTCTTC.

The chain recombines TRBV29-1 with TRBJ2-5, with D possibly being TRBD1 (6 bases). This CDR3 spans 15 amino acids. Germline-derived CDR1 and CDR2 are SQVTM and ANQGSEA. V lost 3 bases and J 2 bases, leaving 16 bases between the germline ends. The CDR3 is CSVESWGPNQETQYF. For the CDR3, the DNA is TGCAGCGTTGAGAGCTGGGGGCCTAATCAAGAGACCCAGTACTTC.

V usage is TRBV11-1 and J usage is TRBJ1-4; D not resolved. The CDR3 extends over 13 amino acids. V dropped 1 base and J dropped 8 bases, with 8 bases sitting between them. From germline, CDR1 is SGHAT and CDR2 FQDESV (reference sequence). The CDR3 region is CASSLGGAEKLFF. The DNA for the CDR3 is TGTGCCAGCAGCTTAGGCGGAGCCGAAAAACTGTTTTTT.